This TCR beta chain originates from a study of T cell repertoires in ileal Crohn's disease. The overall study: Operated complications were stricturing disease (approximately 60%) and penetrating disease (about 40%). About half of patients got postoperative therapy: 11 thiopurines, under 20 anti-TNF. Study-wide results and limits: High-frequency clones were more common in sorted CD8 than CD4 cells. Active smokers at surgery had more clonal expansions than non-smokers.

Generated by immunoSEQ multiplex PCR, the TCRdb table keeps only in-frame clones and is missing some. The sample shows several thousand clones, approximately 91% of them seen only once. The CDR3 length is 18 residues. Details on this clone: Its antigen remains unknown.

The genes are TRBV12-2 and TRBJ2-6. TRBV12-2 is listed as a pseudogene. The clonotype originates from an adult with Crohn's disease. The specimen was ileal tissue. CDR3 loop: CASRSKLSTQSRANVLTF. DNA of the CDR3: TGTGCAAGTCGCTCAAAGCTCTCCACACAAAGTCGGGCCAACGTCCTGACTTTC.